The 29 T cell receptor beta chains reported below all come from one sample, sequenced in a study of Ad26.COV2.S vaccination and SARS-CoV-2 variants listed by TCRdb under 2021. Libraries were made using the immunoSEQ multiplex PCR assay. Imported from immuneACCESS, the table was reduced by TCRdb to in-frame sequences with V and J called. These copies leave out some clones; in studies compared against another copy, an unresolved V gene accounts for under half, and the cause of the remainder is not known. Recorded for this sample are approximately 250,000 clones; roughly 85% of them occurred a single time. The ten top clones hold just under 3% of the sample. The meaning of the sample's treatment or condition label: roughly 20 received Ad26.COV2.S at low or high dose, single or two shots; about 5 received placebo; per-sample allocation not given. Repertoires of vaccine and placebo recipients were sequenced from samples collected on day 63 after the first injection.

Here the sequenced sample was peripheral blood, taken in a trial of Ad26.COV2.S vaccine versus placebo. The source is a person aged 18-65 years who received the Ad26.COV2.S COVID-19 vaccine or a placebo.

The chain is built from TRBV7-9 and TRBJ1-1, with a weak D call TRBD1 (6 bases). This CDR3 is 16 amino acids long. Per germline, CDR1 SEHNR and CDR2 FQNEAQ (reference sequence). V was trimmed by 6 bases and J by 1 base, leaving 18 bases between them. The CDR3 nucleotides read TGTGCCAGCAGTCCGCCTCTGACAGGCAAGAACACTGAAGCTTTCTTT. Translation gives CASSPPLTGKNTEAFF.

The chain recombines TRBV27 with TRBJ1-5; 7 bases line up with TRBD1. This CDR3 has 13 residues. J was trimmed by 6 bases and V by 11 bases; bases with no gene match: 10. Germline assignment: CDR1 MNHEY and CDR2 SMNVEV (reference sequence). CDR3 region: CAAGGRGVQPQHF. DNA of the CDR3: TGTGCCGCAGGAGGCAGGGGGGTTCAGCCCCAGCATTTT.

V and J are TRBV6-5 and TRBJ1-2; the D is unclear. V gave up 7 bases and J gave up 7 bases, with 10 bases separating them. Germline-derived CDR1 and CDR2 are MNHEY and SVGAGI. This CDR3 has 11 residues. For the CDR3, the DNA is TGTGCCAGCACCAACGGCCTTGGCTACACCTTC. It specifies CASTNGLGYTF.

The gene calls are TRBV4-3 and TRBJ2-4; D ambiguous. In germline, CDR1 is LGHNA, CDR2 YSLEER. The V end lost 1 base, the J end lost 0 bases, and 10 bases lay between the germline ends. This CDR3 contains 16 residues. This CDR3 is CASSQGLDGAKNIQYF. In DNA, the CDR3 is TGCGCCAGCAGCCAAGGGTTGGACGGAGCCAAAAACATTCAGTACTTC.

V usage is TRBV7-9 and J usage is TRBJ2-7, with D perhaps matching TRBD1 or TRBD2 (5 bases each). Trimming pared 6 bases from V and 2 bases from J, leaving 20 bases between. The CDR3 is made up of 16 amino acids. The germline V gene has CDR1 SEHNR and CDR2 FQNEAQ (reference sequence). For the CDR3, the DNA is TGTGCCAGCAGTCCTTCTACAGGAAAGGGACCCTACGAGCAGTACTTC. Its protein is CASSPSTGKGPYEQYF.

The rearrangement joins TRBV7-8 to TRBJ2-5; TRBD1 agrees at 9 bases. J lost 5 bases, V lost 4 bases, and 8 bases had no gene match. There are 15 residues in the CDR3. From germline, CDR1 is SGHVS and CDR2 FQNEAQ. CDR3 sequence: CASSSRDRVSETQYF. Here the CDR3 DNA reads TGTGCCAGCAGCTCGAGGGACAGGGTTTCGGAGACCCAGTACTTC.

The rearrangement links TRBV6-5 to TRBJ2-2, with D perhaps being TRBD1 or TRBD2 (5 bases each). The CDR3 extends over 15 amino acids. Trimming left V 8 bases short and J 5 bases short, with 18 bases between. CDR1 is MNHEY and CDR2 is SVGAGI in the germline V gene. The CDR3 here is CASRGVPGRTGELFF. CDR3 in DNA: TGTGCCAGCCGAGGGGTACCGGGACGGACCGGGGAGCTGTTTTTT.

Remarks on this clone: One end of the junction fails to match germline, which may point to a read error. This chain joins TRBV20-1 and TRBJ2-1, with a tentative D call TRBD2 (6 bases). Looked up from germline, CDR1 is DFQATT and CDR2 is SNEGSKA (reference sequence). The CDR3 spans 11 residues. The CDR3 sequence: CSARVPGLLLF. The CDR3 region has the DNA TGCAGTGCTAGAGTACCGGGACTGCTCCTCTTC.

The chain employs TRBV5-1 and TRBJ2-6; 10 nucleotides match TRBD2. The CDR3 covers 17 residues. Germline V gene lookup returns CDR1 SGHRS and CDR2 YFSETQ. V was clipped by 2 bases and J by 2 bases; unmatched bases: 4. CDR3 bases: TGCGCCAGCAGCTTTATCCTAGCGGGAGCTGGGGCCAACGTCCTGACTTTC. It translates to CASSFILAGAGANVLTF.

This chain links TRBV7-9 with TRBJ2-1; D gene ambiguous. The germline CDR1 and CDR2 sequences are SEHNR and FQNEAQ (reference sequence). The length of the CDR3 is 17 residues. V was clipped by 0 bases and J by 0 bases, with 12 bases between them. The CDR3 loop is CASSLARNTLSYNEQFF. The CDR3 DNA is TGTGCCAGCAGCTTAGCGAGGAATACCCTCTCCTACAATGAGCAGTTCTTC.

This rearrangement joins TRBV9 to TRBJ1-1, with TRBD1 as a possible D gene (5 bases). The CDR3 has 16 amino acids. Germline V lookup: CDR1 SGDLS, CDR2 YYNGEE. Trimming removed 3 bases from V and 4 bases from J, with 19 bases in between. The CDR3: CASSAEPGGRITEAFF. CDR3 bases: TGTGCCAGCAGCGCGGAACCGGGGGGTAGGATCACTGAAGCTTTCTTT.

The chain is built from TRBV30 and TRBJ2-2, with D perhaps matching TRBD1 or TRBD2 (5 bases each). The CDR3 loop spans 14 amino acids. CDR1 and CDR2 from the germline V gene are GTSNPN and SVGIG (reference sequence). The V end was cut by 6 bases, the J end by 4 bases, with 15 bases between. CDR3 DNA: TGTGCCTGTGGGACGGCTCCTGGCACCGGGGAGCTGTTTTTT. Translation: CACGTAPGTGELFF.

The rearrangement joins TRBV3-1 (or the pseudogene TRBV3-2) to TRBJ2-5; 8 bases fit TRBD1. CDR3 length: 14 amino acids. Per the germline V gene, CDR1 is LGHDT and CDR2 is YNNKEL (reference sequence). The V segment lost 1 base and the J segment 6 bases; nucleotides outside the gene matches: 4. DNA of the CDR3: TGTGCCAGCAGCCAAGGGACAGGGAAGAAGACCCAGTACTTC. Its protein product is CASSQGTGKKTQYF.

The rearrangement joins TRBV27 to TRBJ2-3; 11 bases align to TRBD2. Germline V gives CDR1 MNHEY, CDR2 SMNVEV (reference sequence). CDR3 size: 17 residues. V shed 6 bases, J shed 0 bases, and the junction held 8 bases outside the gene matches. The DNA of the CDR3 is TGTGCCAGCAGACGGGGGACTAGCGGTCGAAGCACAGATACGCAGTATTTT. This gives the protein CASRRGTSGRSTDTQYF.

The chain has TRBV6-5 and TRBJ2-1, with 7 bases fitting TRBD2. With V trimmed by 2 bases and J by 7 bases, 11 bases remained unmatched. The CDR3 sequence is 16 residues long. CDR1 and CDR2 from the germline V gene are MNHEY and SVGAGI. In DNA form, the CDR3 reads TGTGCCAGCAGTTACCCGGCGGGAGTAGGTGGAAATGAGCAGTTCTTC. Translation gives CASSYPAGVGGNEQFF.

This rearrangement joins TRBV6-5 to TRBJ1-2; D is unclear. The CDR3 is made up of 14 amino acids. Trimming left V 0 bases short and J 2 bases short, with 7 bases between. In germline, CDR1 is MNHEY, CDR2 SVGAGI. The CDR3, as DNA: TGTGCCAGCAGTTACTCCGCCGGCAACTATGGCTACACCTTC. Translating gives CASSYSAGNYGYTF.

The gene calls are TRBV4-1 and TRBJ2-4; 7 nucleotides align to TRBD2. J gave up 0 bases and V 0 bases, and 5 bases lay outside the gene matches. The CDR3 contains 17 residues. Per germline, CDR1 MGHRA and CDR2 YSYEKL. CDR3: CASSQEGGTIAKNIQYF. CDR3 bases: TGCGCCAGCAGCCAAGAGGGGGGGACTATAGCCAAAAACATTCAGTACTTC.

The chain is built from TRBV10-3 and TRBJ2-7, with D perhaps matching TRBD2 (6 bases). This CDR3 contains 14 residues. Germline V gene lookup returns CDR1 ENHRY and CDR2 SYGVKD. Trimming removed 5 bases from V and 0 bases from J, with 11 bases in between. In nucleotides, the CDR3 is TGTGCCATCAGTAGCGGGCTGAGCTCCTACGAGCAGTACGTC. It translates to CAISSGLSSYEQYV.

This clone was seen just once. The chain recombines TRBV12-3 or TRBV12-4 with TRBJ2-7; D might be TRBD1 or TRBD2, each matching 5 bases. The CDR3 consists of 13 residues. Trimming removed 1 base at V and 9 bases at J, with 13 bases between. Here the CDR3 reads CASSLGMGVGQYF. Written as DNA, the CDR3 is TGTGCCAGCAGTTTAGGAATGGGGGTTGGGCAGTACTTC.

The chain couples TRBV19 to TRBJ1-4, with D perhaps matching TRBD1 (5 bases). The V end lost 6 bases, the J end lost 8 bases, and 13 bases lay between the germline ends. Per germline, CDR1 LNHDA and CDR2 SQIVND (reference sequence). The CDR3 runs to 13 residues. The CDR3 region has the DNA TGTGCCAGTAGCAAACAACGGGGCGAAAAACTGTTTTTT. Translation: CASSKQRGEKLFF.

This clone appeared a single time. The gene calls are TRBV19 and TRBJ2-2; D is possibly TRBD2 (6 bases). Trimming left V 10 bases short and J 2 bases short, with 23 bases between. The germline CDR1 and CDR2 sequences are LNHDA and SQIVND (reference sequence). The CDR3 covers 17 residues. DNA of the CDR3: TGTGCCACCCGCAGACCACCGGGACTGGGCAACACCGGGGAGCTGTTTTTT. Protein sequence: CATRRPPGLGNTGELFF.

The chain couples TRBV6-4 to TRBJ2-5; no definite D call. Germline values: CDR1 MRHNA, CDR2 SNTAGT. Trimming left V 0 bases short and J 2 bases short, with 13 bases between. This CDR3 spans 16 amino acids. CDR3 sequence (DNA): TGTGCCAGCAGTGACTCGAGAGACCCCCAACAAGAGACCCAGTACTTC. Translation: CASSDSRDPQQETQYF.

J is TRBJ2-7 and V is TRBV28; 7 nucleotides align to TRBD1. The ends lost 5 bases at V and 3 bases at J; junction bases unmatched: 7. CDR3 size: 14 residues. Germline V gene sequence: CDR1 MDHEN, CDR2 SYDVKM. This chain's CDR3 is CASSPGTVLYEQYV. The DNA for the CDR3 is TGTGCCAGCAGTCCCGGGACAGTTCTCTACGAGCAGTACGTC.

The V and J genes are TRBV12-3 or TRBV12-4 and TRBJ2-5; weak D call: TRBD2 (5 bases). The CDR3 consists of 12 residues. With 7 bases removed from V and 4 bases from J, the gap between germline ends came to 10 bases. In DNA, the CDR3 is TGTGCCAGCAACGGGGATACAGAGACCCAGTACTTC. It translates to CASNGDTETQYF.

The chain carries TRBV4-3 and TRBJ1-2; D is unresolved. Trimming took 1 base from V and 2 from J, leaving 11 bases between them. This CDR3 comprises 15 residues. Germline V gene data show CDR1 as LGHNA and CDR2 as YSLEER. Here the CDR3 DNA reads TGCGCCAGCAGCCAAGCACCCGGCGCAAACTATGGCTACACCTTC. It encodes CASSQAPGANYGYTF.

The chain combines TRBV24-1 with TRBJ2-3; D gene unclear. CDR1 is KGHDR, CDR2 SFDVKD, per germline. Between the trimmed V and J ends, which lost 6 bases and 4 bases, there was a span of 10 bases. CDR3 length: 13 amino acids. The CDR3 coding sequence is TGTGCCACCAGTCCGGGTTTGTCAGATACGCAGTATTTT. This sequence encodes CATSPGLSDTQYF.

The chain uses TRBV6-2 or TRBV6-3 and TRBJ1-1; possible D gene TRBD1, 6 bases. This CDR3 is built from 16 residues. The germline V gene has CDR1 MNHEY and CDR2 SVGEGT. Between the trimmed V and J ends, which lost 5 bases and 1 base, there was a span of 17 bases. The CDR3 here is CASSPTSATGNTEAFF. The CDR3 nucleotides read TGTGCCAGCAGTCCCACCAGCGCGACAGGGAACACTGAAGCTTTCTTT.

The CDR3: CASSGSGFVSYNEQFF. The CDR3 DNA sequence: TGTGCCAGCAGCGGGTCTGGATTCGTCTCCTACAATGAGCAGTTCTTC. The chain combines TRBV5-4 with TRBJ2-1; unclear D gene. This CDR3 has 16 residues. Trimming removed 4 bases from V and 0 bases from J, with 14 bases in between. Germline assignment: CDR1 SGHNT and CDR2 YYREEE (reference sequence).

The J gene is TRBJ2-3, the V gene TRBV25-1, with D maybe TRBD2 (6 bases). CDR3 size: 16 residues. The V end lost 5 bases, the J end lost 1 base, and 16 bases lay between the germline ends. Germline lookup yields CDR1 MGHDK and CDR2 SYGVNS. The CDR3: CASSRRGAGRTDTQYF. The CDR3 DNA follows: TGTGCCAGCAGTAGGAGGGGTGCCGGGCGCACAGATACGCAGTATTTT.